The rows below give T cell receptor beta chains drawn from one sample of a study of cytomegalovirus exposure and HLA in healthy donors. Profiled with immunoSEQ multiplex PCR; TCRdb holds only in-frame clones, not every one. Here the sample table reports some 39,000 clones. The source material was PBMCs. All receptors derive from a man under 40 in good health and CMV-seronegative. CDR3s include the opening cysteine and the closing phenylalanine or tryptophan. The order of the fields is V gene, D gene, J gene, CDR3 protein, CDR3 DNA. The D gene is left open where the match is weak.

V: TRBV9
D: TRBD2
J: TRBJ2-1
CDR3: CASSKTSGRVNEQFF
DNA: TGTGCCAGCAGCAAAACTAGCGGGAGGGTGAATGAGCAGTTCTTC

V: TRBV19
D: .
J: TRBJ1-2
CDR3: CASRGGQFGYTF
DNA: TGTGCCAGTAGGGGGGGGCAGTTTGGCTACACCTTC

V: TRBV9
D: TRBD2
J: TRBJ2-2
CDR3: CASSVRGTRGSGGELFF
DNA: TGTGCCAGCAGCGTACGAGGGACTAGAGGATCGGGCGGGGAGCTGTTTTTT

V: TRBV5-1
D: .
J: TRBJ1-2
CDR3: CASSMRGLDGYTF
DNA: TGCGCCAGCAGCATGCGGGGGTTGGATGGCTACACCTTC

V: TRBV13
D: .
J: TRBJ2-7
CDR3: CASSSFETGRQYF
DNA: TGTGCCAGCAGCTCGTTCGAAACAGGGAGGCAGTACTTC

V: TRBV7-2
D: TRBD1
J: TRBJ1-2
CDR3: CASSLQQGARDGYTF
DNA: TGTGCCAGCAGCTTACAACAGGGGGCGCGGGATGGCTACACCTTC

V: TRBV7-9
D: .
J: TRBJ1-5
CDR3: CASSLTGFNQPQHF
DNA: TGTGCCAGCAGCTTAACAGGGTTTAATCAGCCCCAGCATTTT

V: TRBV7-9
D: .
J: TRBJ1-3
CDR3: CASSLPRGTGNTIYF
DNA: TGTGCCAGCAGCTTACCCAGGGGAACTGGAAACACCATATATTTT

V: TRBV5-1
D: TRBD1
J: TRBJ2-6
CDR3: CASSLAQGALPGANVLTF
DNA: TGCGCCAGCAGCTTGGCTCAGGGGGCCCTCCCTGGGGCCAACGTCCTGACTTTC

V: TRBV7-9
D: .
J: TRBJ2-7
CDR3: CASSLDGQFAYGQYF
DNA: TGTGCCAGCAGCTTAGACGGACAGTTTGCCTACGGGCAGTACTTC

V: TRBV13
D: .
J: TRBJ1-6
CDR3: CASGRGSSPLHF
DNA: TGTGCCAGTGGACGGGGGAGTTCACCCCTCCACTTT

V: TRBV18
D: .
J: TRBJ1-1
CDR3: CASSPQSGNTEAFF
DNA: TGTGCCAGCTCACCTCAATCCGGGAACACTGAAGCTTTCTTT

V: TRBV29-1
D: TRBD1
J: TRBJ2-3
CDR3: CSVAPNPTGAYTDTQYF
DNA: TGCAGCGTTGCCCCAAACCCGACAGGGGCCTACACAGATACGCAGTATTTT

V: TRBV5-4
D: TRBD1
J: TRBJ1-5
CDR3: CASSSGQGADQPQHF
DNA: TGTGCCAGCAGCTCCGGACAGGGGGCGGATCAGCCCCAGCATTTT

V: TRBV7-2
D: .
J: TRBJ2-1
CDR3: CASSLVASDNEQFF
DNA: TGTGCCAGCAGCTTAGTGGCTAGTGACAATGAGCAGTTCTTC

V: TRBV29-1
D: .
J: TRBJ2-5
CDR3: CSVRRGTGYETQYF
DNA: TGCAGCGTGCGAAGGGGCACAGGGTACGAGACCCAGTACTTC